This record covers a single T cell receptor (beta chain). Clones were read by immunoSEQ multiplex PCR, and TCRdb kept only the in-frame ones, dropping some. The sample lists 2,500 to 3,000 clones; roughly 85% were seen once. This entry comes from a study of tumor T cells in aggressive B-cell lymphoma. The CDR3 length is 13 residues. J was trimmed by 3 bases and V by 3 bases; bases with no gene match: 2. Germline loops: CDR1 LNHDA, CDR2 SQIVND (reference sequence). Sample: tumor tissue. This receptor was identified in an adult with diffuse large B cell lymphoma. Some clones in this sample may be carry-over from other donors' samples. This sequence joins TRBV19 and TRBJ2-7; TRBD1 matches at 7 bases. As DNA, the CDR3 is TGTGCCAGTAGTATCCGGACAGGCTACGAGCAGTACTTC. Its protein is CASSIRTGYEQYF.